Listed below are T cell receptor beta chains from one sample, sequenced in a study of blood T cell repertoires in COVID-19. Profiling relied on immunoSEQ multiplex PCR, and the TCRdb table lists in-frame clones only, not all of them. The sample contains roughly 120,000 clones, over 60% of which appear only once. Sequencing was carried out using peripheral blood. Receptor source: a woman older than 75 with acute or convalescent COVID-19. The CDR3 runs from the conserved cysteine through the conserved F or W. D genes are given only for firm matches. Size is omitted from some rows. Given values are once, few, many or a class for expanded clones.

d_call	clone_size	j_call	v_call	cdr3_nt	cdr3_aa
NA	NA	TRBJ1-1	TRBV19	TGTGCCAGTTCAGGGTGGACTGAAGCTTTCTTT	CASSGWTEAFF
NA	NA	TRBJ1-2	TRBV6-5	TGTGCCAGCAGTTACTCGAGTACGACTGGCCCCCGGGGCTACACCTTC	CASSYSSTTGPRGYTF
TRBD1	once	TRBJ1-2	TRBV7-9	TGTGCCAGCAGCTTACAGGGGGACTATGGCTACACCTTC	CASSLQGDYGYTF
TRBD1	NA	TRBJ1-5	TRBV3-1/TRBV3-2	TGTGCCAGCAGCCAAACTTCAACCGGGACAGGGGACAATCAGCCCCAGCATTTT	CASSQTSTGTGDNQPQHF
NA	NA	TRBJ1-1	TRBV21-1	TGTGCCAGCAGCAAAGGAACAGGAATGAACACTGAAGCTTTCTTT	CASSKGTGMNTEAFF
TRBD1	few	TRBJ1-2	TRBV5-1	TGCGCCAGCAGCTACTCACAGGGGGCTAGGTATGGCTACACCTTC	CASSYSQGARYGYTF
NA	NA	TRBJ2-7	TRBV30	TGTGCCTGGAGTGTTCGGCGGGATGCATACTCCTACGAGCAGTACTTC	CAWSVRRDAYSYEQYF
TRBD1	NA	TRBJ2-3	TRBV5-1	TGCGCCAGCAGCTTGCAGGGGGCGGCAGATACGCAGTATTTT	CASSLQGAADTQYF
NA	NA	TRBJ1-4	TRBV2	TGTGCCAGCAGTTCAGGGGTGGAGGCTAATGAAAAACTGTTTTTT	CASSSGVEANEKLFF
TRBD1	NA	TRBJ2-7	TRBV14	TGTGCCAGCAGCCTGGGGACAGGGTTCCGCTACGAGCAGTACTTC	CASSLGTGFRYEQYF
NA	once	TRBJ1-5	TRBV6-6	TGTGCCAGCACCAGGCCCCCGGCTGGGAATCAGCCCCAGCATTTT	CASTRPPAGNQPQHF
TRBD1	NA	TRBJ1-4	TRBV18	TGTGCCAGCCGGGAGACAGGGACTAATGAAAAACTGTTTTTT	CASRETGTNEKLFF
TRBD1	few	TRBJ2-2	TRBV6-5	TGTGCCAGCAGGGAGACCGGACAGGGCGGGGAGCTGTTTTTT	CASRETGQGGELFF
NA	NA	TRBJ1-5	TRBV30	TGTGCCTGGAGTGTCGGTAGAAACAATCAGCCCCAGCATTTT	CAWSVGRNNQPQHF
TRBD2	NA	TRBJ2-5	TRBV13	TGTGCCAGCATGGGATCTAGCGGGAGTCAAGAGACCCAGTACTTC	CASMGSSGSQETQYF
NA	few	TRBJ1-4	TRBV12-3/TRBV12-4	TGTGCCAGCAGTTTTCGGGAGGATGAAAAACTGTTTTTT	CASSFREDEKLFF
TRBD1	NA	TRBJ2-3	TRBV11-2	TGTGCCAGCAGCTGGACAGGGAACACGCAGTATTTT	CASSWTGNTQYF
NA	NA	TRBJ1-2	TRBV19	TGTGCCAGTAGGGCCTCGGACAGTGGTGCGGGTGGCTACACCTTC	CASRASDSGAGGYTF
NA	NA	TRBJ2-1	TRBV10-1	TGCGCCAGCACCCCGGGATCGGGGAATGAGCAGTTCTTC	CASTPGSGNEQFF
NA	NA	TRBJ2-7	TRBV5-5	TGTGCCAGCAGCTTGGTACGTCAGGCCGCCTACGAGCAGTACTTC	CASSLVRQAAYEQYF
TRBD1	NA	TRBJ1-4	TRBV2	TGTGCCAGCAGTGAGGGACAGGGGAACGGGGAAAAACTGTTTTTT	CASSEGQGNGEKLFF
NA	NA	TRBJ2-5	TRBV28	TGTGCCAGCAGTTTCGTAAGGGACTGGAAAGAGACCCAGTACTTC	CASSFVRDWKETQYF
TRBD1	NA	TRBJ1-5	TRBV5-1	TGCGCCAGCAGCCCTACCCCCGACAGGGCCCAGCATTTT	CASSPTPDRAQHF
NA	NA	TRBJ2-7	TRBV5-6	TGTGCCAGCAGCTTGAGGAACGCCGGGGGTTACGAGCAGTACTTC	CASSLRNAGGYEQYF
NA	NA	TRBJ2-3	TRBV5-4	TGTGCCAGCAGCTTGGACAGCGGGTACACAGATACGCAGTATTTT	CASSLDSGYTDTQYF
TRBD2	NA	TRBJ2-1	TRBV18	TGTGCCAGCCAGAAAACTAGCGGGGGGAATGAGCAGTTCTTC	CASQKTSGGNEQFF
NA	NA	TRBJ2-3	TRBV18	TGTGCCAGCTCACCCCTTCGAGAAGATACGCAGTATTTT	CASSPLREDTQYF
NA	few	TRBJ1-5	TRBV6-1	TGTGCCAGCAGTGATTGGAAGGGGTATCAGCCCCAGCATTTT	CASSDWKGYQPQHF
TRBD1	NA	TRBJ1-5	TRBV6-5	TGTGCCAGCAGCTCCTCGGACAGGGCTCAGCCCCAGCATTTT	CASSSSDRAQPQHF
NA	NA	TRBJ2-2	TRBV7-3	TGTGCCAGCAGCTTAACACTAGAAAGCGGGGAGCTGTTTTTT	CASSLTLESGELFF
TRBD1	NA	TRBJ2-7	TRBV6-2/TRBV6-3	TGTGCCAGCAGTACGAACAGGGGTATTGGCGAGCAGTACTTC	CASSTNRGIGEQYF
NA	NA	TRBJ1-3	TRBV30	TGTGCCTGGAGTGAAGGGGACTTAAGAAACACCATATATTTT	CAWSEGDLRNTIYF
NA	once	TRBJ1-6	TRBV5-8	TGTGCCAGCAGCTTGGACAGGGCTAATTCACCCCTCCACTTT	CASSLDRANSPLHF
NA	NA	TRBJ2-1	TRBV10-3	TGTGCCATCAGTGAGTCGGGTGGGCTACTCGGCAATGAGCAGTTCTTC	CAISESGGLLGNEQFF
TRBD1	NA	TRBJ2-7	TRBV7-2	TGTGCCAGCAGCTTGATCTTCGGGACAGGGGGGATCTACGAGCAGTACTTC	CASSLIFGTGGIYEQYF
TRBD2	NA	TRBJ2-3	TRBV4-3	TGCGCCAGCAGCCAAGATGCTACGAGACTAGCGGGAGCCGATACGCAGTATTTT	CASSQDATRLAGADTQYF
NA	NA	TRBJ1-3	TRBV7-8	TGTGCCAGCAGCTTAGCCCGGAGGGGCGGAAACACCATATATTTT	CASSLARRGGNTIYF
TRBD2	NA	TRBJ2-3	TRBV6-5	TGTGCCAGCAGTCTAGCGGGGGGGCTGAGAGATACGCAGTATTTT	CASSLAGGLRDTQYF
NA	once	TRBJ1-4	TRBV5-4	TGTGCCAGCAGCTTGGACAGCTGGAATGAAAAACTGTTTTTT	CASSLDSWNEKLFF
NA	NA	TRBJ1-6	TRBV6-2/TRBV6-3	TGTGCCAGCAGTTACTCGGGGGCTACCTGGGATTCACCCCTCCACTTT	CASSYSGATWDSPLHF
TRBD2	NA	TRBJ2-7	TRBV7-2	TGTGCCAGCACGGGACTAGCGCCCAGTGGGCAGTACTTC	CASTGLAPSGQYF
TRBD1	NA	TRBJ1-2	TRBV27	TGTGCCAGCAGTTTACAGGGGGACTCTCGAACTAACTATGGCTACACCTTC	CASSLQGDSRTNYGYTF
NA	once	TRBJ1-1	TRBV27	TGTGCCAGCCGGCGGGTGGTTAACACTGAAGCTTTCTTT	CASRRVVNTEAFF
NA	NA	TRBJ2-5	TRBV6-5	TGTGCCAGCAGGCCTCTTGCGGGCGCCCAAGAGACCCAGTACTTC	CASRPLAGAQETQYF
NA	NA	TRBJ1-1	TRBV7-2	TGTGCCAGCAGCTCGACGGGTCTCGGCGCCACTGAAGCTTTCTTT	CASSSTGLGATEAFF
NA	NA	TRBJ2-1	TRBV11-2	TGTGCCAGCAGCTTAAGCAGGGGCTCGAGTCTGGCAAATGAGCAGTTCTTC	CASSLSRGSSLANEQFF
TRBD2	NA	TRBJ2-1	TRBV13	TGTGCCAGCAGCTCTTACTCGGGACTAGCGGGGGGTAGCTCCTACAATGAGCAGTTCTTC	CASSSYSGLAGGSSYNEQFF
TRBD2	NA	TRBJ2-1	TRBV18	TGTGCCAGCTCACCTACTAGCGGGATCTACCCTGAGCAGTTCTTC	CASSPTSGIYPEQFF
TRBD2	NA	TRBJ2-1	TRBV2	TGTGCCAGCACCTCAAACGGGAGGATCAATGAGCAGTTCTTC	CASTSNGRINEQFF
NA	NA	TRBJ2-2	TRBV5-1	TGCGCCAGCAGCTCCACGAACACCGGGGAGCTGTTTTTT	CASSSTNTGELFF
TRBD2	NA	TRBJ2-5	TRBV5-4	TGTGCCAGCAGCCCAGGACTAGCGGGGAATCAAGAGACCCAGTACTTC	CASSPGLAGNQETQYF
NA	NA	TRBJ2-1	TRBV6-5	TGTGCCAGCAGTTACACCCCCACTAGCTCCTACAATGAGCAGTTCTTC	CASSYTPTSSYNEQFF